This T cell receptor beta chain was captured by sequencing in a study of shared clonotypes between healthy human individuals. Here immunoSEQ multiplex PCR was the method, and the copy in TCRdb shows in-frame clones only, minus some. The repertoire includes around 980,000 clones, approximately 78% of them detected once, and roughly 0.61% sits in the top ten. Whole-study findings and limits: Generally, naive subsets came out with larger estimated richness than memory subsets.

A note on this clone: As yet, its antigen is unknown.

The length of the CDR3 is 14 residues. Germline values: CDR1 KGHSH, CDR2 LQKENI. The V gene lost 0 bases and the J gene lost 7 bases, with 9 bases spanning the gap. The sequenced sample consisted of memory CD4+ T cells from PBMCs. Sample subset: CD45RA-negative fraction. The receptor comes from a man aged 18 to 29 in good health. Some clones in this sample may be carry-over from other donors' samples. The V call is TRBV18, the J call TRBJ2-2; a weak D match, TRBD1 (6 bases). Here the CDR3 reads CASSPPRGNGELFF. The CDR3 nucleotides read TGTGCCAGCTCACCACCGAGGGGGAACGGGGAGCTGTTTTTT.